This is a list of T cell receptor beta chains from one sample in a study of T cell responses to AZD1222 COVID-19 vaccine. The method was immunoSEQ multiplex PCR; TCRdb's version includes in-frame clones alone and lacks a portion of them. Of about 200,000 clones listed, more than 80% were seen once; the top ten hold approximately 4%. The starting material was peripheral blood, obtained 28 days after the second dose of the MenACWY control vaccine. These receptors originate from an adult who received the MenACWY meningococcal vaccine as a control. Both conserved end residues are part of each CDR3. D genes are given only for firm matches. Clone size appears in some rows only: once, few, many, or a class for an expanded clone.

v_call	d_call	j_call	clone_size	cdr3_aa	cdr3_nt
TRBV30	NA	TRBJ1-6	few	CAWSVLGYNSPLHF	TGTGCCTGGAGTGTTTTGGGATATAATTCACCCCTCCACTTT
TRBV15	TRBD1	TRBJ1-6	NA	CATSRDPLNRGSWGSPLHF	TGTGCCACCAGCAGAGATCCACTCAACAGGGGCTCTTGGGGTTCACCCCTCCACTTT
TRBV28	NA	TRBJ2-2	NA	CASKYSRGVKGTGELFF	TGTGCCAGCAAATATTCCAGGGGAGTAAAAGGAACCGGGGAGCTGTTTTTT
TRBV3-1/TRBV3-2	NA	TRBJ1-5	NA	CASSQAGAKAQHF	TGTGCCAGCAGCCAAGCGGGGGCGAAGGCCCAGCATTTT
TRBV15	NA	TRBJ1-5	NA	CATSSAGYQPQHF	TGTGCCACCAGCAGCGCGGGGTACCAGCCCCAGCATTTT
TRBV9	TRBD2	TRBJ2-1	NA	CASSVGSLAGEQFF	TGTGCCAGCAGCGTAGGCAGCTTAGCGGGTGAGCAGTTCTTC
TRBV19	NA	TRBJ2-2	NA	CASSIQLAVTGELFF	TGTGCCAGTAGTATTCAATTAGCCGTAACCGGGGAGCTGTTTTTT
TRBV19	TRBD1	TRBJ1-1	NA	CATSDRANTEAFF	TGTGCCACCTCGGACAGGGCGAACACTGAAGCTTTCTTT
TRBV21-1	NA	TRBJ2-7	NA	CASSPNPSGRYYEQYF	TGTGCCAGCAGCCCGAACCCGAGCGGGAGATATTACGAGCAGTACTTC
TRBV5-1	NA	TRBJ2-7	NA	CASTSRPGRGSYEQYF	TGCGCCAGCACCTCCCGTCCCGGGCGGGGTTCCTACGAGCAGTACTTC